The present entry profiles one TCR beta chain with its context. These data are taken from a study of shared T cell receptors in the human thymus. The V end was cut by 5 bases, the J end by 10 bases, with 14 bases between. The CDR3 is 12 residues long. Germline CDR1 and CDR2: SGHTA and FQGNSA. Using immunoSEQ multiplex PCR, the repertoire was profiled, and TCRdb retains in-frame clones only, with some absent. The profile covers 65,000 to 70,000 clones, with nearly 95% appearing a single time and about 0.03% taken by the ten largest. The genes are TRBV7-2 and TRBJ1-1; D is ambiguous. The TCR was taken from a human donor. The source material was thymocytes. The CDR3 DNA reads as TGTGCCAGCAGCATGCCAGTTTTGGGAGCTTTCTTT. Translated, it gives CASSMPVLGAFF.